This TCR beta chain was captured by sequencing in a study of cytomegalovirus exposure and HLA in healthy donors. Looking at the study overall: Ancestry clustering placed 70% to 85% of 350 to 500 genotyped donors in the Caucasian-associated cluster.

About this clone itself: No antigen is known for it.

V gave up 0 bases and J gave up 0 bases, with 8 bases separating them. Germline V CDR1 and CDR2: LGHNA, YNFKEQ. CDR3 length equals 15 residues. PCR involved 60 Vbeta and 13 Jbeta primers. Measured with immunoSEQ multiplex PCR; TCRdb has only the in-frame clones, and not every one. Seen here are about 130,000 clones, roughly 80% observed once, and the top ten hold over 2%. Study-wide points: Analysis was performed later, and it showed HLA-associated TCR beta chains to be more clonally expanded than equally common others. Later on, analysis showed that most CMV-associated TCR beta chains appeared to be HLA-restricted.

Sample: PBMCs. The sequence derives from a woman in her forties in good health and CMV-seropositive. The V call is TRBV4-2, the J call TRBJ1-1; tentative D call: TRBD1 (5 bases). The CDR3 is CASSQEVTVNTEAFF. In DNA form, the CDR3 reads TGTGCCAGCAGCCAAGAGGTGACAGTGAACACTGAAGCTTTCTTT.